This T cell receptor beta chain originates from a study of blood T cell repertoires in COVID-19 (dated by TCRdb to about 2020). Regarding the complete study: The collaborator samples originated in the United States, Italy and Spain and spanned the acute and convalescent phases of COVID-19. The repertoires were released in a freely available public database meant as a resource for research on the immune response to SARS-CoV-2. The prospective study material was composed of cDNA or gDNA derived from T cells, B-cell-depleted T cells, or PBMCs. The samples were drawn from the first 160 participants of the ongoing ImmuneRACE study and from 1,254 subjects provided by 6 global collaborators. Nearly every sample came with metadata listing a de-identified subject ID, COVID-19 status, age in years and sex. HLA class I and class II types, where available, came from metadata supplied by the sample provider rather than from assay-based typing. The dataset comprised deeply sampled blood TCRbeta repertoires from subjects exposed to, actively infected with, or recovered from COVID-19. What the study reported, not specific to this receptor: How much clinical and demographic metadata was included differed by source and by participant, and the metadata was provided uncurated.

A word on this clone: What this receptor recognizes is not known. No much larger clone exists at a distance of one base, and base qualities are not known.

Participants in the prospective study were enrolled through a virtual design, were aged about 18 to 89 years, and lived in 24 United States geographic areas. To assign participants to cohorts, the prospective study relied on clinical history that participants themselves reported in a screening survey and a study questionnaire. Recovered participants in ImmuneRACE Cohort 3 were defined as having two consecutive negative NP/OP PCR tests, clearance from a healthcare professional, or resolution of symptoms. In the prospective study, whole blood, serum and a nasopharyngeal or oropharyngeal swab were collected from each participant by mobile phlebotomists. Participants in the prospective study had the option to provide additional blood draws and questionnaires over a roughly two-month period. Before DNA extraction, blood samples from the prospective study were shipped at room temperature or frozen. The immunoSEQ Assay, a bias-controlled multiplex PCR, was used to amplify TCRbeta CDR3 regions from genomic DNA. The original methods were these. The number of nucleated cells in each sample was estimated by amplification of reference gene primers within the assay. To quantify the absolute abundance of each unique TCRbeta CDR3 rearrangement, sequence reads were collapsed and filtered. Productive Simpson clonality was computed per sample as the square root of Simpson's diversity index over productive rearrangements. TCRdb mirrors the immuneACCESS table, restricted to in-frame sequences. Some clones are absent from its copies; in checked studies, under half trace to an unresolved V gene, and the reason for the others is unknown. V, J and clone size derive from that table, while D and trimming were established from the DNA sequence. This sample holds a few hundred thousand clones; about 87% were observed only once. 8.9% of the sample is taken by the ten largest.

Relative to germline, V is 2 bases shorter and J is 5 bases shorter, with 16 bases between their ends. Its CDR3 holds 15 amino acids, cysteine through phenylalanine. Only CDR3 DNA remains: 45 bases, in frame from the first base. According to the germline V gene, CDR1 reads SGHAT and CDR2 reads FQNNGV. The source material was PBMCs or T cells enriched from blood (not recorded which). This TCR came from a woman aged 18-29 years who had recovered from COVID-19. This chain is built from TRBV11-2 and TRBJ2-7; possibly the D gene is TRBD1, per 5 matching bases. The DNA sequence is TGTGCCAGCAGCTTAATGCTCGCAGGGCTCAACGAGCAGTACTTC. It translates to CASSLMLAGLNEQYF.